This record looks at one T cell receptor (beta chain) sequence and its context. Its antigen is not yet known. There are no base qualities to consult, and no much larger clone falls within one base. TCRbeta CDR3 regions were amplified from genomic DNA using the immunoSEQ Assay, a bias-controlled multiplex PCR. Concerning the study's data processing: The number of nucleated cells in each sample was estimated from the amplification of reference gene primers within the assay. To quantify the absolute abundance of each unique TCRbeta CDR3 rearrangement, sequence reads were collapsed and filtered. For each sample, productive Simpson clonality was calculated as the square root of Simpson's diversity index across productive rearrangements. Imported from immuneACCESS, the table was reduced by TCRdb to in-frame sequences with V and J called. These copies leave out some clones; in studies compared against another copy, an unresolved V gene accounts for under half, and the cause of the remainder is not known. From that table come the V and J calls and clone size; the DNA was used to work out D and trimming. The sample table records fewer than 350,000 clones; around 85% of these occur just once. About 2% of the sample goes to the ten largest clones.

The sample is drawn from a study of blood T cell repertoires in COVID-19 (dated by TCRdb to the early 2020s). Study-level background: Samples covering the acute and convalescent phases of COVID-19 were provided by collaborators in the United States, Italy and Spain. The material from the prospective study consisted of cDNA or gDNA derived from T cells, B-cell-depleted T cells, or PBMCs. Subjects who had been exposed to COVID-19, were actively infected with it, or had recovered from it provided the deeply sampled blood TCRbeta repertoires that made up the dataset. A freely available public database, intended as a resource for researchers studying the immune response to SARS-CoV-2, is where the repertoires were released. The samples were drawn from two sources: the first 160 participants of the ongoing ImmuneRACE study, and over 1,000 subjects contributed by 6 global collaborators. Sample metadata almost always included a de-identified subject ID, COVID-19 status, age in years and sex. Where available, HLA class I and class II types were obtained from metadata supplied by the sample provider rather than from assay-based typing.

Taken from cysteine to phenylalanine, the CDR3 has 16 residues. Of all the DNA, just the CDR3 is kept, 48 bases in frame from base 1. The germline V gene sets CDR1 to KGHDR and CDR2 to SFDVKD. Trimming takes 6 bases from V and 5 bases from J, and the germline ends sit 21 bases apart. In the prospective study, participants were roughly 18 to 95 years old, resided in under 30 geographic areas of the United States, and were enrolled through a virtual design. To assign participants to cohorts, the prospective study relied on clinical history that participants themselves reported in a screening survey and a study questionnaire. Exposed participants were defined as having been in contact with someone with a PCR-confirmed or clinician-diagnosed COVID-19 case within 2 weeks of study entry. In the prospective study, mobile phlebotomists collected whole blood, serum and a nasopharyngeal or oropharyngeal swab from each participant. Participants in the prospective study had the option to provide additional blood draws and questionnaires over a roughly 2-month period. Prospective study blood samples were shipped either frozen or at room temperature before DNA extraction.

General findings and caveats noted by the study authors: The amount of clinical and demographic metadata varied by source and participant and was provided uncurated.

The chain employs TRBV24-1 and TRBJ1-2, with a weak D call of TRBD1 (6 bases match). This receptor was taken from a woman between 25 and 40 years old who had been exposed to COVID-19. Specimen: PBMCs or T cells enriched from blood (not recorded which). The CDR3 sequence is CATSLDRRLSFYGYTF. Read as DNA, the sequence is TGTGCCACCAGTTTAGACAGGCGTTTGTCCTTTTATGGCTACACCTTC.